Below are 28 T cell receptor beta chains sequenced from a single sample in a study of blood T cells in healthy people across ages. Alongside a J-beta primer mix, a sample-barcoded 5' primer served in a second PCR lasting about 7 to 12 cycles. Via MiXCR, TCRdb re-called the 5' RACE reads, giving one row per CDR3 protein. The sample yields about 1.8 million distinct CDR3 sequences, just under 50% seen once. The specimen sequenced was blood. The source of these receptors is a middle-aged woman in good health.

The J gene is TRBJ2-5, the V gene TRBV6-2 or TRBV6-3, with 9 positions matching TRBD1. CDR3 length equals 15 residues. Germline V lookup: CDR1 MNHEY, CDR2 SVGEGT. The V segment lost 5 bases and the J segment 5 bases; nucleotides outside the gene matches: 9. Written as DNA, the CDR3 is TGTGCCAGCAGTCGGACAGGGGTACGGGGGGAGACCCAGTACTTC. Encoded protein: CASSRTGVRGETQYF.

The chain is built from TRBV7-2 and TRBJ2-5; D not certain. V was cut by 0 bases and J by 1 base, with 9 bases left in between. Germline CDR1 and CDR2: SGHTA and FQGNSA. CDR3 length equals 15 residues. The CDR3 here is CASSLALGTQETQYF. In DNA form, the CDR3 reads TGTGCCAGCAGCTTAGCTCTTGGAACCCAAGAGACCCAGTACTTC.

As to this clonotype: A read error may produce the germline difference seen at one junction end. This chain uses TRBV20-1 with TRBJ2-6, with a possible D match to TRBD1 (5 bases). The CDR3 loop spans 13 amino acids. In germline, CDR1 is DFQATT, CDR2 SNEGSKA (reference sequence). In nucleotides, the CDR3 is TGCAGTGCTAGAGTCTCTGGGGCCGACGTCCTGACTTTC. This gives the protein CSARVSGADVLTF.

V usage is TRBV9 and J usage is TRBJ2-3; D remains unclear. Germline V gene sequence: CDR1 SGDLS, CDR2 YYNGEE. CDR3 length: 15 residues. V was shortened by 1 base and J by 0 bases, with 9 bases between the two germline ends. CDR3 amino acids: CASSVRAGSTDTQYF. The DNA of the CDR3 is TGTGCCAGCAGCGTAAGGGCAGGAAGCACAGATACGCAGTATTTT.

This clonotype was seen more than once but under ten times. This chain uses TRBV12-3 or TRBV12-4 with TRBJ2-7, with 7 bases matching TRBD2. V gave up 6 bases and J gave up 1 base; unmatched junction bases: 6. The CDR3 runs 14 residues. CDR3 protein: CASRPRGGSYEQYF. DNA of the CDR3: TGTGCCAGCAGGCCCCGCGGGGGATCCTACGAGCAGTACTTC.

This clonotype was recorded a few times. The genes are TRBV29-1 and TRBJ2-3, with D perhaps matching TRBD1 (5 bases). The CDR3 sequence is 15 residues long. The V and J ends lost 8 bases and 1 base respectively, with 19 bases between them. Germline V gene sequence: CDR1 SQVTM, CDR2 ANQGSEA. The CDR3 here is CSHEQGRRGTDTQYF. The CDR3 DNA follows: TGCAGCCATGAGCAGGGTCGTCGCGGCACAGATACGCAGTATTTT.

The V and J genes are TRBV20-1 and TRBJ1-2, with D perhaps matching TRBD1 (5 bases). With 7 bases removed from V and 5 bases from J, the gap between germline ends came to 17 bases. Germline CDR1 DFQATT, CDR2 SNEGSKA (reference sequence). This CDR3 comprises 13 residues. The CDR3 nucleotides are TGCAGTGTCAAGCCGGGGCCCGGGTATGGCTACACCTTC. Translating it yields CSVKPGPGYGYTF.

The V call is TRBV20-1, the J call TRBJ2-5, with unresolved D. The CDR3 covers 11 residues. The germline V and J ends were trimmed by 2 bases and 11 bases, with 12 bases remaining between them. From germline, CDR1 is DFQATT and CDR2 SNEGSKA (reference sequence). CDR3 bases: TGCAGTGCTAGAAGGAACAATGAGCAGTACTTC. It yields the protein CSARRNNEQYF.

This clonotype was seen only a few times. The chain combines TRBV28 with TRBJ2-5, with 8 bases identical to TRBD1. The J call may be wrong; the DNA end is better matched by TRBJ2-7. CDR1 is MDHEN, CDR2 SYDVKM, per germline. This CDR3 is built from 15 residues. The CDR3 DNA sequence: TGTGCCAGCAGTGATTTAGGGACAGGTAATAACGAGCAGTACTTC. Protein: CASSDLGTGNNEQYF.

The chain links TRBV6-5 to TRBJ1-2; weak D call: TRBD1 (5 bases). V lost 5 bases to trimming and J lost 4 bases, with 14 bases between them. Germline CDR1 is MNHEY and CDR2 is SVGAGI. This CDR3 has 14 residues. CDR3 region: CASSRVGVSYGYTF. The CDR3 DNA reads as TGTGCCAGCAGTAGGGTGGGGGTCAGCTATGGCTACACCTTC.

This clonotype was counted between two and nine times. The rearrangement uses TRBV5-6 and TRBJ2-3, with 7 bases matching TRBD1. Unmatched junction bases numbered 5, after V lost 5 bases and J lost 2 bases. Germline V CDR1 and CDR2: SGHDT, YYEEEE. The CDR3 sequence is 14 residues long. The CDR3 here is CASRTGIPTDTQYF. In nucleotides, the CDR3 is TGTGCCAGCAGGACAGGGATCCCCACAGATACGCAGTATTTT.

The chain carries TRBV7-9 and TRBJ2-5; D unresolved. CDR3 length equals 13 residues. From germline, CDR1 is SEHNR and CDR2 FQNEAQ (reference sequence). V lost 1 base, J lost 11 bases, and 14 bases lay in between. CDR3 protein: CASSLGRGDSQYF. The CDR3 DNA follows: TGTGCCAGCAGCTTAGGGCGAGGAGACTCACAGTACTTC.

The J gene is TRBJ2-1, the V gene TRBV4-3, with 10 bases identical to TRBD1. Trimming at V came to 4 bases and at J to 5 bases, leaving 8 bases not matched to a gene. Germline values: CDR1 LGHNA, CDR2 YSLEER. The length of the CDR3 is 16 residues. CDR3 region: CASSPSGTGANNEQFF. CDR3 in DNA: TGCGCCAGCAGCCCCTCGGGGACAGGGGCTAACAATGAGCAGTTCTTC.

This clonotype showed up just a few times. The chain is built from TRBV4-1 and TRBJ2-5, with a possible D match to TRBD2 (5 bases). The CDR3 loop spans 15 amino acids. Germline V gene sequence: CDR1 MGHRA, CDR2 YSYEKL. V was pared by 2 bases and J by 3 bases, with 13 bases between. CDR3 in DNA: TGCGCCAGCAGCCAAATAAACCAGGAGGAAGAGACCCAGTACTTC. It encodes CASSQINQEEETQYF.

The rearrangement joins TRBV29-1 to TRBJ2-2, with a weak D call TRBD2 (7 bases). V was trimmed by 7 bases and J by 6 bases, leaving 15 bases between them. CDR3 length: 13 amino acids. Germline values: CDR1 SQVTM, CDR2 ANQGSEA. The CDR3 DNA reads TGCAGCGCCGGAGACGGGGGGCCCGGGGAGCTGTTTTTT. It is translated as CSAGDGGPGELFF.

The rearrangement links TRBV28 to TRBJ2-3; 7 bases agree with TRBD1. Per the germline V gene, CDR1 is MDHEN and CDR2 is SYDVKM. V dropped 8 bases and J dropped 0; count of bases not matched to a gene: 8. The CDR3 contains 15 residues. As DNA, the CDR3 is TGTGCCAGCCACTTACCGGGACAGAGCACAGATACGCAGTATTTT. Translating it yields CASHLPGQSTDTQYF. Supplemented by reference TRBV28 and TRBJ2-3, the full variable domain reads DVKVTQSSRYLVKRTGEKVFLECVQDMDHENMFWYRQDPGLGLRLIYFSYDVKMKEKGDIPEGYSVSREKKERFSLILESASTNQTSMYLCASHLPGQSTDTQYFGPGTRLTVL.

This chain links TRBV20-1 with TRBJ1-2; no clear D. There are 13 residues in the CDR3. The V gene lost 0 bases and the J gene lost 6 bases, with 11 bases spanning the gap. Germline V CDR1 and CDR2: DFQATT, SNEGSKA (reference sequence). The CDR3, as DNA: TGCAGTGCTAGAGAGTCGGGGAGGAATGGCTACACCTTC. This encodes CSARESGRNGYTF.

The chain employs TRBV25-1 and TRBJ2-5; the match to TRBD1 covers 7 bases. The J call may be in error: the DNA end matches TRBJ2-7 better. CDR1 is MGHDK and CDR2 is SYGVNS in the germline V gene. CDR3 length equals 14 residues. Here the CDR3 DNA reads TGTGCCAGCAGTGAACTCGGGACAGTTAACGAGCAGTACTTC. Its protein product is CASSELGTVNEQYF.

This chain links TRBV4-1 with TRBJ2-7; D unclear. Germline values: CDR1 MGHRA, CDR2 YSYEKL. Between the trimmed V and J ends, which lost 4 bases and 3 bases, there was a span of 16 bases. CDR3 size: 15 residues. The CDR3 loop reads CASSPSSGLVYEQYF. The CDR3 coding sequence is TGCGCCAGCAGCCCTAGTTCCGGGCTTGTCTACGAGCAGTACTTC.

This clonotype was seen only a few times. This sequence joins TRBV7-9 and TRBJ1-1; maybe TRBD1 (5 bases). This CDR3 contains 16 residues. CDR1 is SEHNR, CDR2 FQNEAQ, per germline (reference sequence). Trimming stripped 7 bases from V and 2 bases from J, with 20 bases between. CDR3 nucleotide sequence: TGTGCCAGCAATTCGCCGTGGGGCGATGGAAACACTGAAGCTTTCTTT. This encodes CASNSPWGDGNTEAFF.

This clonotype came up a few times. The chain links TRBV7-2 to TRBJ2-2; the match to TRBD2 covers 7 bases. The ends lost 8 bases at V and 0 bases at J; junction bases unmatched: 6. This CDR3 region has 15 residues. The germline V gene encodes CDR1 SGHTA and CDR2 FQGNSA. DNA for the CDR3: TGTGCCAGCCGCTGGGCGGGAGCGAACACCGGGGAGCTGTTTTTT. As protein: CASRWAGANTGELFF.

This chain links TRBV7-2 with TRBJ2-7, with 9 bases matching TRBD1. Germline V CDR1 and CDR2: SGHTA, FQGNSA. The V gene end was trimmed by 2 bases and the J gene end by 0 bases; junction bases not matched to a gene: 8. The CDR3 contains 17 residues. The CDR3 DNA reads as TGTGCCAGCAGCTTACGAGAACAGGGGGCGATCTCCTACGAGCAGTACTTC. This translates into CASSLREQGAISYEQYF.

The sample holds a few counts of this clonotype. The chain is built from TRBV7-9 and TRBJ2-3; 9 bases line up with TRBD2. Germline values: CDR1 SEHNR, CDR2 FQNEAQ (reference sequence). CDR3 size: 14 residues. V was pared by 8 bases and J by 3 bases, with 6 bases of the junction left unmatched. The CDR3: CASFGTSMTDTQYF. CDR3 DNA sequence: TGTGCCAGCTTCGGGACTAGCATGACAGATACGCAGTATTTT.

The genes are TRBV7-9 and TRBJ2-1; D remains unclear. With 2 bases removed from V and 5 bases from J, the gap between germline ends came to 13 bases. CDR3 length: 15 residues. Germline V lookup: CDR1 SEHNR, CDR2 FQNEAQ (reference sequence). The CDR3: CASSLSSGVDNEQFF. Written as DNA, the CDR3 is TGTGCCAGCAGCTTATCGTCTGGGGTCGACAATGAGCAGTTCTTC.

The table lists this clonotype with a few counts. This rearrangement joins TRBV5-6 to TRBJ1-2; 7 nucleotides match TRBD1. The V gene's germline CDR1 is SGHDT and CDR2 YYEEEE. CDR3 size: 14 residues. Losses at the gene ends were 4 bases for V and 8 bases for J; bases not matched to a gene: 11. The CDR3 nucleotides are TGTGCCAGCAGCAGGGACAGTCAAACTAAGGGCTACACCTTC. It specifies CASSRDSQTKGYTF.

This clonotype turned up a few times. The DNA for the CDR3 is TGTGCCAGCAGTTCCCTCCCCAGAAGTGGGGCCAACGTCCTGACTTTC. It specifies CASSSLPRSGANVLTF. V gene TRBV12-3 or TRBV12-4 combines with J gene TRBJ2-6; no definite D call. V was pared by 4 bases and J by 3 bases, with 13 bases between. The CDR3 is 16 residues long.

This chain uses TRBV7-8 with TRBJ2-5, with 11 bases matching TRBD2. The germline V gene has CDR1 SGHVS and CDR2 FQNEAQ. With 5 bases clipped from V and 4 bases from J, the junction kept 15 bases outside the gene matches. This CDR3 is built from 18 residues. The CDR3: CASSTRLSGGASGETQYF. For the CDR3, the DNA is TGTGCCAGCAGCACCCGCCTTAGCGGGGGGGCCAGTGGAGAGACCCAGTACTTC.

This clonotype has a handful of counts. The CDR3 here is CASSWQGNEQFF. CDR3 in DNA: TGTGCCAGCAGCTGGCAGGGGAATGAGCAGTTCTTC. V gene TRBV7-3 combines with J gene TRBJ2-1; D is possibly TRBD1 (6 bases). The germline V and J ends were trimmed by 4 bases and 7 bases, with 8 bases remaining between them. The CDR3 covers 12 residues. Germline CDR1 reads SGHTA; CDR2 reads FQGTGA.